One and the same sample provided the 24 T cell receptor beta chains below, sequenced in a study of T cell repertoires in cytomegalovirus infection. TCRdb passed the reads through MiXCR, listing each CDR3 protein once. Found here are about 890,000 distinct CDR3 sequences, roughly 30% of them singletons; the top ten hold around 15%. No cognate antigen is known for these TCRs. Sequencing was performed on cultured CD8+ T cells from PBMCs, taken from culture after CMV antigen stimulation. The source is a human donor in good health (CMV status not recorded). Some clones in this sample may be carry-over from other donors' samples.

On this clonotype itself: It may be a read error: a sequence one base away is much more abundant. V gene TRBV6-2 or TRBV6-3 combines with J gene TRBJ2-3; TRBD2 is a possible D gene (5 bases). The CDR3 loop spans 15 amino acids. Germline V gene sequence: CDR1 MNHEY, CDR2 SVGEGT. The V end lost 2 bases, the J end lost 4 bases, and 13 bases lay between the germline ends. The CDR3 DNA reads TGTGCCAGCAGTTACGGCCTACGAGGGTCAGATACGCAGTATTTT. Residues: CASSYGLRGSDTQYF.

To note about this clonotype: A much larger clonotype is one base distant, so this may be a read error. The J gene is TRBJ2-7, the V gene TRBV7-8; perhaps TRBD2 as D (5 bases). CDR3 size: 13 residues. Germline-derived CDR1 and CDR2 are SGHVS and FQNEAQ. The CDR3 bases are TGTGCCAGCAGCTTAGGTTTAGACTACGAGCAGTGCGTC. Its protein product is CASSLGLDYEQCV.

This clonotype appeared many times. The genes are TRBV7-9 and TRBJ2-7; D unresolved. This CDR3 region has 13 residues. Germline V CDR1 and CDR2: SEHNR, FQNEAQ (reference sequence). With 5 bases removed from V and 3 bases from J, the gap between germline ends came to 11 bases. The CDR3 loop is CASSLADHYEQYF. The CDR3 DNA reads TGTGCCAGCAGCCTGGCAGACCACTACGAGCAGTACTTC.

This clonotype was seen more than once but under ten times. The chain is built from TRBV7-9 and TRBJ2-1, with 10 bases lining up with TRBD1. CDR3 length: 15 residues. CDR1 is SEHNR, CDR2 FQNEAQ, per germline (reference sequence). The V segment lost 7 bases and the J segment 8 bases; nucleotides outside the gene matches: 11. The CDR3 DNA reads TGTGCCAGCATCTACCGGGACAGGGGAAACGATGAGCAGTTCTTC. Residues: CASIYRDRGNDEQFF.

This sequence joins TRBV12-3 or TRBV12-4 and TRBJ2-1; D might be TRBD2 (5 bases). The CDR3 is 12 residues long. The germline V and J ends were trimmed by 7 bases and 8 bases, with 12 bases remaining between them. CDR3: CASTPSGDEQFF. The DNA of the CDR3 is TGTGCCAGCACTCCGTCCGGGGATGAGCAGTTCTTC.

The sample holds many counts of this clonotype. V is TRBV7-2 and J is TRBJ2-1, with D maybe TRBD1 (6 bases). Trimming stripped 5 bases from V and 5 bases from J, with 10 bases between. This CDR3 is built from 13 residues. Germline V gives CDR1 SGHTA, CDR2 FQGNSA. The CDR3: CASSPPGDNEQFF. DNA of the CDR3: TGTGCCAGCAGCCCACCAGGGGACAATGAGCAGTTCTTC.

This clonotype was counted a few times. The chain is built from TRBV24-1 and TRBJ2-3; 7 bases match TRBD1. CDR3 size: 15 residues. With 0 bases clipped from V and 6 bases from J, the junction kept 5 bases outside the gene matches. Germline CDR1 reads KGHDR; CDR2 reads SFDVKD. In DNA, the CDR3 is TGTGCCACCAGTGATTTGTACAGGGGTTCGGATACGCAGTATTTT. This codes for CATSDLYRGSDTQYF.

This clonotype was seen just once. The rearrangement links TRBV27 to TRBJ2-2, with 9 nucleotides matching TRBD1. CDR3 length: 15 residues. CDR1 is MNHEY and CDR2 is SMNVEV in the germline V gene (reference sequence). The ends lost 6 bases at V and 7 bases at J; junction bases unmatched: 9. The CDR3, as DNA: TGTGCCAGCAGGCTACAGGGGGCGGGGAGCGGGGAGCTGTTTTTT. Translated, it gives CASRLQGAGSGELFF.

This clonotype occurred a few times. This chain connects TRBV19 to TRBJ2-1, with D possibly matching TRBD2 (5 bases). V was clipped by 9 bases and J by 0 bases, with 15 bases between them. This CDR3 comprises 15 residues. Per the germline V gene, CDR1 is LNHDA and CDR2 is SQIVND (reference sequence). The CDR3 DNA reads TGTGCCAGCGGGGAGTTCGCTGGCTCCTACAATGAGCAGTTCTTC. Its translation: CASGEFAGSYNEQFF.

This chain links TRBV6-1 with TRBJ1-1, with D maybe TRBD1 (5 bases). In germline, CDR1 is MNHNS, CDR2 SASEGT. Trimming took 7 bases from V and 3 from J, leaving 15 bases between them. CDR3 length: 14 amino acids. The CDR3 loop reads CASTRPATDTEAFF. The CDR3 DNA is TGTGCCAGCACCAGGCCCGCGACAGACACTGAAGCTTTCTTT.

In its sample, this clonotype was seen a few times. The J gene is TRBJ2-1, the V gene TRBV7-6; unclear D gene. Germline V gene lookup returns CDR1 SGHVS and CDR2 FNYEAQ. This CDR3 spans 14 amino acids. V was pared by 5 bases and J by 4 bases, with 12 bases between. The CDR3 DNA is TGTGCCAGCAGCCCCTCGGGTCTATACAATGAGCAGTTCTTC. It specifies CASSPSGLYNEQFF.

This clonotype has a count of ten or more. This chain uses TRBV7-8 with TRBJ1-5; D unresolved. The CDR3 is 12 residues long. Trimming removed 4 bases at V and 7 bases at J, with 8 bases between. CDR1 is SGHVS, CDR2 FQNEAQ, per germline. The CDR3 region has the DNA TGTGCCAGCAGCTCCGACGCACAGCCCCAGCATTTT. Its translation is CASSSDAQPQHF.

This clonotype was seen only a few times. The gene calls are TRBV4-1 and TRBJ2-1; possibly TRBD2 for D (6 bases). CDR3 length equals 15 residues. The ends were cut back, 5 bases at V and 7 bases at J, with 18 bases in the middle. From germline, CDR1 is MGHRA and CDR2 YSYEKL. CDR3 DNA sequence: TGCGCCAGCAGCATCTTGGAGGGCTCGGAAAATGAGCAGTTCTTC. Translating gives CASSILEGSENEQFF.

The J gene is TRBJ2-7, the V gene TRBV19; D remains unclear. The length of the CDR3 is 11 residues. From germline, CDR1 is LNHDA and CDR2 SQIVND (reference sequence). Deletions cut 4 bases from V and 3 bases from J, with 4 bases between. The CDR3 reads CASSNGYEQYF. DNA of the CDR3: TGTGCCAGTAGTAATGGCTACGAGCAGTACTTC.

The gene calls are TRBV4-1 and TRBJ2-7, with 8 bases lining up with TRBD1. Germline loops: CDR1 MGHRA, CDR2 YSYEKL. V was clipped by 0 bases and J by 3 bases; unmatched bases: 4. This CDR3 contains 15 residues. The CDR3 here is CASSQDLGTGYEQYV. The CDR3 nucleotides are TGCGCCAGCAGCCAAGATCTTGGGACAGGCTACGAGCAGTACGTC.

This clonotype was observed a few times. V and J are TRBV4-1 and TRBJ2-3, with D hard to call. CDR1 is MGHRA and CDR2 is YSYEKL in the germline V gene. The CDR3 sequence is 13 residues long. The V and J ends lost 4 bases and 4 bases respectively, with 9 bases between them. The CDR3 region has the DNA TGCGCCAGCAGCCCGCCCGCAGCAGATACGCAGTATTTT. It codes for CASSPPAADTQYF.

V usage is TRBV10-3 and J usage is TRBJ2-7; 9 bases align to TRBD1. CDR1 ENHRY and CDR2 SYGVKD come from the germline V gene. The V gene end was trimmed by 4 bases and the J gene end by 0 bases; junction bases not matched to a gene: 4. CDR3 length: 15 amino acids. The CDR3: CAISAWTGDSYEQYF. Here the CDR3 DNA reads TGTGCCATCAGTGCCTGGACAGGGGACTCCTACGAGCAGTACTTC.

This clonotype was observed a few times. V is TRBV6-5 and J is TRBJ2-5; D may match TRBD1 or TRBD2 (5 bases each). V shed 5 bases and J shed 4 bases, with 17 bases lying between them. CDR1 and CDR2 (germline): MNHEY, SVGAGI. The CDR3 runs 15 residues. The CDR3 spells CASSIGTPATETQYF. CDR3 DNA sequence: TGTGCCAGCAGTATAGGGACCCCGGCCACAGAGACCCAGTACTTC.

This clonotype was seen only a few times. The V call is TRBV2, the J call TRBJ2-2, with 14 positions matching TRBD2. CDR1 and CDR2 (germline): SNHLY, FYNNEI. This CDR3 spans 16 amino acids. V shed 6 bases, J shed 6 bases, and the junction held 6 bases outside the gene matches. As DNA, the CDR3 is TGTGCCAGCAGCCTACGACTAGCGGGGGGGCCCGGGGAGCTGTTTTTT. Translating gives CASSLRLAGGPGELFF.

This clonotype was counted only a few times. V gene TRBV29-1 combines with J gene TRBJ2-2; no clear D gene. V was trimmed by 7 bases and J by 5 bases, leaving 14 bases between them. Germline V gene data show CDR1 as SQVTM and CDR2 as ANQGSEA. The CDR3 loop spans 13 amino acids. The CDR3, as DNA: TGCAGCGGAAGATCTGGGTTTACCGGGGAGCTGTTTTTT. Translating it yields CSGRSGFTGELFF.

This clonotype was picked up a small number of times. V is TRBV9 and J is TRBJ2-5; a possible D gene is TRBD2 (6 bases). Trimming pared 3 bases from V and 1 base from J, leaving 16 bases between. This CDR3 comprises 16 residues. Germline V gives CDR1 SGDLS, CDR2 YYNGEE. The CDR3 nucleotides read TGTGCCAGCAGCGAGGAGGGATCAACCATCCAAGAGACCCAGTACTTC. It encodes CASSEEGSTIQETQYF. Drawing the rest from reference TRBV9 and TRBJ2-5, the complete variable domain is DSGVTQTPKHLITATGQRVTLRCSPRSGDLSVYWYQQSLDQGLQFLIQYYNGEERAKGNILERFSAQQFPDLHSELNLSSLELGDSALYFCASSEEGSTIQETQYFGPGTRLLVL.

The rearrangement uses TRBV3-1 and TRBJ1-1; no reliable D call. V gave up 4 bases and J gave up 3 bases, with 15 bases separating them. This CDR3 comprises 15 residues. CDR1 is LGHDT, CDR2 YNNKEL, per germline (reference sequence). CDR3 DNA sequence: TGTGCCAGCAGCCCCCGGGTAGGGAGAGACACTGAAGCTTTCTTT. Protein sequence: CASSPRVGRDTEAFF. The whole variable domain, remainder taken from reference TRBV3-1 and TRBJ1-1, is DTAVSQTPKYLVTQMGNDKSIKCEQNLGHDTMYWYKQDSKKFLKIMFSYNNKELIINETVPNRFSPKSPDKAHLNLHINSLELGDSAVYFCASSPRVGRDTEAFFGQGTRLTVV.

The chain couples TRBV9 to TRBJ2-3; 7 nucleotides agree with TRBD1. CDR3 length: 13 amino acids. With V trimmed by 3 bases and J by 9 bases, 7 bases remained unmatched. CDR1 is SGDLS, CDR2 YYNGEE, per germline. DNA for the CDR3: TGTGCCAGCAGCGGAGGGGGCAGCAACACGCAGTATTTT. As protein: CASSGGGSNTQYF. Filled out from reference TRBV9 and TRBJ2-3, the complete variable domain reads DSGVTQTPKHLITATGQRVTLRCSPRSGDLSVYWYQQSLDQGLQFLIQYYNGEERAKGNILERFSAQQFPDLHSELNLSSLELGDSALYFCASSGGGSNTQYFGPGTRLTVL.

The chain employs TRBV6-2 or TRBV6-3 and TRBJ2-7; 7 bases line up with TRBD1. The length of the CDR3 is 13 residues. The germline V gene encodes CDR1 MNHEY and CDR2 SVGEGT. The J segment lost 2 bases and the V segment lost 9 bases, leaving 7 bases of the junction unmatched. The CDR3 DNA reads TGTGCCAGTCGGCCCAGGGGGACCTACGAGCAGTACGTC. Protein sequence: CASRPRGTYEQYV.